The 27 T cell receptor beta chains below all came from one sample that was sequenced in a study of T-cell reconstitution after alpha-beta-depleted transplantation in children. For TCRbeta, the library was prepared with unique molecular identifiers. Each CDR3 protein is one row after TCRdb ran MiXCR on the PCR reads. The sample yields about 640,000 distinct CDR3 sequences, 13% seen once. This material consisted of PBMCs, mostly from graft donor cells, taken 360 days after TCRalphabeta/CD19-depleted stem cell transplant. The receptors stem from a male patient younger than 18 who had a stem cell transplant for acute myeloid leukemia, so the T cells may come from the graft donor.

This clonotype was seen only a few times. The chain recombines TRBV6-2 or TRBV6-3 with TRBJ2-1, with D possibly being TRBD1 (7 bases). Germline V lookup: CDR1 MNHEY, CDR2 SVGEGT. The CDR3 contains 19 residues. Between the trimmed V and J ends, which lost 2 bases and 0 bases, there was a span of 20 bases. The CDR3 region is CASSYPGQGGRSSYNEQFF. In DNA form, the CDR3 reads TGTGCCAGCAGTTACCCCGGGCAGGGGGGCCGTAGCTCCTACAATGAGCAGTTCTTC.

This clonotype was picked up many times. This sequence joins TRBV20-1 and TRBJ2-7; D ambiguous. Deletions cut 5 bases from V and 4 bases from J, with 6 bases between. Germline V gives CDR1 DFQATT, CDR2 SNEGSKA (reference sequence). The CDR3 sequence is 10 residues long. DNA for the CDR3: TGCAGTGCTTCGGAGTACGAGCAGTACTTC. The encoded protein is CSASEYEQYF.

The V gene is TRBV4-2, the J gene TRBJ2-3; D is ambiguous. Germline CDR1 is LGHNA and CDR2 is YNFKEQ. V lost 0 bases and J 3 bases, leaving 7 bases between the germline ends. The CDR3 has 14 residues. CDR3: CASSQDMITDTQYF. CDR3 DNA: TGTGCCAGCAGCCAAGATATGATAACAGATACGCAGTATTTT.

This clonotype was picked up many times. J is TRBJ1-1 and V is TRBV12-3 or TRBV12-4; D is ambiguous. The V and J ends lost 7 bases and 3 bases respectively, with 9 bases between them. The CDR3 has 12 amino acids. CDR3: CASTSRDTEAFF. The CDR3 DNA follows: TGTGCCAGCACTTCTAGGGACACTGAAGCTTTCTTT.

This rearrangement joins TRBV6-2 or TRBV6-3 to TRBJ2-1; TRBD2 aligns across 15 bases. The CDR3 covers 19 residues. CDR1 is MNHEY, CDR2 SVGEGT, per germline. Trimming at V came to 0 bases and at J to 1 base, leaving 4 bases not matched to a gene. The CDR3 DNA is TGTGCCAGCAGTTACTCTAGGACTAGCGGGAGGGCGTCCTACAATGAGCAGTTCTTC. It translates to CASSYSRTSGRASYNEQFF.

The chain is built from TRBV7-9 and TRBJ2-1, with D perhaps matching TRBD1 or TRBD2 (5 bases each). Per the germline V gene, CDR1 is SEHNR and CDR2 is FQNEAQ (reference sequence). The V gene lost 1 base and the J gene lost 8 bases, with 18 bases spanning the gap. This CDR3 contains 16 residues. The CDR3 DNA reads TGTGCCAGCAGCTTAGTCGGGCAAAGGGGAGACGATGAGCAGTTCTTC. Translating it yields CASSLVGQRGDDEQFF.

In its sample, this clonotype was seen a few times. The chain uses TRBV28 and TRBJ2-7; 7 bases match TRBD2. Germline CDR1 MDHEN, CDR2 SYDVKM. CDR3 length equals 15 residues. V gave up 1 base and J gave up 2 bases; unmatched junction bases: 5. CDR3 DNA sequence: TGTGCCAGCAGTTTATTGGCGGGAGCCCCCTACGAGCAGTACTTC. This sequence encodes CASSLLAGAPYEQYF. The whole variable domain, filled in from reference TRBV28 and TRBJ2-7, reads DVKVTQSSRYLVKRTGEKVFLECVQDMDHENMFWYRQDPGLGLRLIYFSYDVKMKEKGDIPEGYSVSREKKERFSLILESASTNQTSMYLCASSLLAGAPYEQYFGPGTRLTVT.

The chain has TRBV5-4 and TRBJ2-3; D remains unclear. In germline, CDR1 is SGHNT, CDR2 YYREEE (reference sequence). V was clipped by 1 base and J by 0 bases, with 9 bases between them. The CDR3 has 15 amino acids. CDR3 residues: CASSLQAVSTDTQYF. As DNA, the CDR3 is TGTGCCAGCAGCTTGCAGGCGGTTAGCACAGATACGCAGTATTTT.

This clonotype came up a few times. The CDR3 loop reads CASSLVQAASGNTIYF. CDR3 sequence (DNA): TGTGCCAGCAGCTTAGTACAGGCCGCCTCTGGAAACACCATATATTTT. The chain combines TRBV7-6 with TRBJ1-3; D might be TRBD1 (5 bases). This CDR3 contains 16 residues. V was pared by 1 base and J by 0 bases, with 10 bases between. The germline V gene has CDR1 SGHVS and CDR2 FNYEAQ.

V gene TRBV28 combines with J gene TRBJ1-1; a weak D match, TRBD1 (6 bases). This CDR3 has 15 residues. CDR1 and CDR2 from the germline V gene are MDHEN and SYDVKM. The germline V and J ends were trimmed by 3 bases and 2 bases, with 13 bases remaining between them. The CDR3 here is CASSLGGRINTEAFF. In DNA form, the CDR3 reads TGTGCCAGCAGTTTGGGGGGGCGGATTAACACTGAAGCTTTCTTT. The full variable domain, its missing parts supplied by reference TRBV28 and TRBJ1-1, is DVKVTQSSRYLVKRTGEKVFLECVQDMDHENMFWYRQDPGLGLRLIYFSYDVKMKEKGDIPEGYSVSREKKERFSLILESASTNQTSMYLCASSLGGRINTEAFFGQGTRLTVV.

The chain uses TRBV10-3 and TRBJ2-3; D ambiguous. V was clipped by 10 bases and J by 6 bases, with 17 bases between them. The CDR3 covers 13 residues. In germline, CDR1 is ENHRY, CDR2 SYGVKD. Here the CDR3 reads CATQVGNWDTQYF. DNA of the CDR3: TGTGCCACCCAGGTGGGGAATTGGGATACGCAGTATTTT.

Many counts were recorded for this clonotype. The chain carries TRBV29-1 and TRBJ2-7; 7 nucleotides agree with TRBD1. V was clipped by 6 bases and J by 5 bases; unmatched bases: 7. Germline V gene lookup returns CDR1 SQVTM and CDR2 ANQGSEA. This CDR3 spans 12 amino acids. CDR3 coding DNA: TGCAGCGTACGACAGGGTGTAGACGAGCAGTACTTC. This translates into CSVRQGVDEQYF.

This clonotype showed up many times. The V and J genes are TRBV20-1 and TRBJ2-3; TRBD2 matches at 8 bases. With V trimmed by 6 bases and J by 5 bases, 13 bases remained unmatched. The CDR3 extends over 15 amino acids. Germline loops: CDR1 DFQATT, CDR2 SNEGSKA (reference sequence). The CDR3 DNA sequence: TGCAGTGCCAGGAGCGGGGGCGCGGGGAGAGATACGCAGTATTTT. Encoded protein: CSARSGGAGRDTQYF.

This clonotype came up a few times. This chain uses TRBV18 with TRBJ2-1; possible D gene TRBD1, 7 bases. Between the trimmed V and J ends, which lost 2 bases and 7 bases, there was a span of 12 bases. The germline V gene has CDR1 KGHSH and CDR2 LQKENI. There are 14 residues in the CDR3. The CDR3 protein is CASSPLEGANEQFF. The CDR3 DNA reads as TGTGCCAGCTCACCATTGGAGGGGGCGAATGAGCAGTTCTTC.

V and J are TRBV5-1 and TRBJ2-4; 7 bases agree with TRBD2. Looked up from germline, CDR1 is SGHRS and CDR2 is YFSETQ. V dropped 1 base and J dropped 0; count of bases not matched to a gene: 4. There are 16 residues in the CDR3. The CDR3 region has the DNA TGCGCCAGCAGCTTGTCTGCGGGAGAAGCCAAAAACATTCAGTACTTC. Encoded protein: CASSLSAGEAKNIQYF.

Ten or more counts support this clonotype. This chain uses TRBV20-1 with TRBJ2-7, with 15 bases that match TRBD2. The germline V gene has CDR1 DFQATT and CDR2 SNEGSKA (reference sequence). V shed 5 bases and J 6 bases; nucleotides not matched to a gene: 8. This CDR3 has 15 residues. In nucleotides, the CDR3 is TGCAGTGCTCCAGGACTAGCGGGGGGGGCTGGCGAGCAGTACTTC. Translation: CSAPGLAGGAGEQYF.

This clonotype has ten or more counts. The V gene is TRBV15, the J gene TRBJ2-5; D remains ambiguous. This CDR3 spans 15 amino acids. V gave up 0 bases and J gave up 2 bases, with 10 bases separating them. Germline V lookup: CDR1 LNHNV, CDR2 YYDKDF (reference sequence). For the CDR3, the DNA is TGTGCCACCAGCAGAGATCCCGGAATACAAGAGACCCAGTACTTC. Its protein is CATSRDPGIQETQYF.

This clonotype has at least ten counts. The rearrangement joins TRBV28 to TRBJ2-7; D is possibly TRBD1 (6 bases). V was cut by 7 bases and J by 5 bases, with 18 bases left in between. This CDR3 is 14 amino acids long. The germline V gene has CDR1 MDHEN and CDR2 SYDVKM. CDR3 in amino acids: CASNNPGDVNEQYF. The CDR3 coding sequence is TGTGCCAGCAACAACCCAGGGGATGTAAACGAGCAGTACTTC.

As DNA, the CDR3 is TGTGCCAGCAGCCAAGTACTAGCCGACCTCACAGATACGCAGTATTTT. This gives the protein CASSQVLADLTDTQYF. V is TRBV4-2 and J is TRBJ2-3, with D possibly being TRBD2 (6 bases). Germline lookup yields CDR1 LGHNA and CDR2 YNFKEQ. The V and J ends lost 1 base and 2 bases respectively, with 13 bases between them. The CDR3 has 16 residues.

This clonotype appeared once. CDR3 nucleotide sequence: TGCAGTGCTAGAGATGCGAGGACGCTTACTTACGAGCAGTACTTC. Translated, it gives CSARDARTLTYEQYF. The rearrangement uses TRBV20-1 and TRBJ2-7; no definite D call. Looked up from germline, CDR1 is DFQATT and CDR2 is SNEGSKA (reference sequence). V was shortened by 0 bases and J by 4 bases, with 16 bases between the two germline ends. The CDR3 length is 15 residues.

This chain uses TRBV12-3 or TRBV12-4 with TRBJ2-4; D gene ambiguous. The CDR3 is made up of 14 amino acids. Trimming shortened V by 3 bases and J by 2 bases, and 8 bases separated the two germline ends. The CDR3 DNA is TGTGCCAGCAGTTTTGGGGTGCCCAAAAACATTCAGTACTTC. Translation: CASSFGVPKNIQYF.

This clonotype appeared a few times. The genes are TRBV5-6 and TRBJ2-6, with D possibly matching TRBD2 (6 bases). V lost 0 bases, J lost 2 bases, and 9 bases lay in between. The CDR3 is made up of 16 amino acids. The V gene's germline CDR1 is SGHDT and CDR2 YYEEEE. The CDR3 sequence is CASSLAGRPGANVLTF. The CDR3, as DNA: TGTGCCAGCAGCTTGGCAGGGAGGCCTGGGGCCAACGTCCTGACTTTC.

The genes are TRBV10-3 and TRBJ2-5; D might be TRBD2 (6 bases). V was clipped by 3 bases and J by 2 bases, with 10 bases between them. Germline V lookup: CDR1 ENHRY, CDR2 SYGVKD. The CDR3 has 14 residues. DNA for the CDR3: TGTGCCATCAGTGAAGGACTACCGCAAGAGACCCAGTACTTC. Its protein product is CAISEGLPQETQYF.

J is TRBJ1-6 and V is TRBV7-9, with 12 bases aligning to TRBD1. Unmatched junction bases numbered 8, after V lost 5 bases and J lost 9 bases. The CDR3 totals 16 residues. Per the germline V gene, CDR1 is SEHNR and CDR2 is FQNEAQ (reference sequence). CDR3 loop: CASSPIGTGGGSPLHF. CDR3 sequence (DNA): TGTGCCAGCAGCCCCATCGGGACAGGGGGCGGTTCACCCCTCCACTTT.

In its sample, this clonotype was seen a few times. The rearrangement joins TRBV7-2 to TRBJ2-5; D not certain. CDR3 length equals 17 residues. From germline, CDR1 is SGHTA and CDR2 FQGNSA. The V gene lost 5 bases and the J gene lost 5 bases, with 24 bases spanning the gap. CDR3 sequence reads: CASSPTTSLVLRETQYF. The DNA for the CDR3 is TGTGCCAGCAGCCCCACAACCTCGCTCGTACTTCGGGAGACCCAGTACTTC.

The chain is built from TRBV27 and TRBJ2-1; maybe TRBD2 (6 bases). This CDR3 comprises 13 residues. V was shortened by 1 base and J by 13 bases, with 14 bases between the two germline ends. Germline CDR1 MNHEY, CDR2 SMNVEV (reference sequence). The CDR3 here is CASSLFRGTPQFF. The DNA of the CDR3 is TGTGCCAGCAGTTTATTTCGGGGGACCCCACAGTTCTTC.

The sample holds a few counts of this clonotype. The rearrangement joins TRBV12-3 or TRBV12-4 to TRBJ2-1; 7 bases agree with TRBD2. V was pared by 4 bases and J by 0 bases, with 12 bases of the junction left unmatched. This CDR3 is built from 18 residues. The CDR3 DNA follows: TGTGCCAGCAGTTACACCTTGCTAGCGGATGTCTCCTACAATGAGCAGTTCTTC. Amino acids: CASSYTLLADVSYNEQFF.